The 18 T cell receptor beta chains below all came from one sample that was sequenced in a study of blood T cell repertoires in COVID-19. Generated by immunoSEQ multiplex PCR, the TCRdb table keeps only in-frame clones and is missing some. Found here are roughly 250,000 clones, 75% to 95% of them singletons; the top ten hold about 1.9%. The sequenced material came from PBMCs or T cells enriched from blood (not recorded which). The receptors stem from a woman aged 18-35 years who had recovered from COVID-19.

The chain is built from TRBV4-2 and TRBJ1-6, with D possibly matching TRBD1 (6 bases). The CDR3 totals 14 residues. The V and J ends lost 2 bases and 5 bases respectively, with 7 bases between them. Germline CDR1 and CDR2: LGHNA and YNFKEQ. The DNA for the CDR3 is TGTGCCAGCAGCCAAAGGACAGATAATTCACCCCTCCACTTT. It encodes CASSQRTDNSPLHF.

V and J are TRBV7-9 and TRBJ1-6; 10 bases agree with TRBD1. This CDR3 has 15 amino acids. The trim removed 5 bases at V and 10 bases at J, leaving 8 bases unmatched. Germline CDR1 SEHNR, CDR2 FQNEAQ (reference sequence). The CDR3: CASSGETGGWSPLHF. CDR3 bases: TGTGCCAGCAGCGGAGAGACAGGGGGCTGGTCACCCCTCCACTTT.

The chain joins TRBV19 to TRBJ1-3; D is undetermined. The V gene's germline CDR1 is LNHDA and CDR2 SQIVND (reference sequence). CDR3 length: 15 amino acids. Trimming stripped 7 bases from V and 0 bases from J, with 13 bases between. The CDR3 nucleotides read TGTGCCAGTATCAGCGACCGGAGCTCTGGAAACACCATATATTTT. Translation: CASISDRSSGNTIYF.

Concerning this clone: The junction does not match germline at one end; this may be a read error. The genes are TRBV6-5 and TRBJ2-2; 7 positions match TRBD1. The germline CDR1 and CDR2 sequences are MNHEY and SVGAGI. CDR3 size: 15 residues. In DNA, the CDR3 is TGTGCCGGCAGCAGACGGGACAGGAACACCGGGGAGCTGTTTTTT. Its protein is CAGSRRDRNTGELFF.

The chain couples TRBV6-5 to TRBJ2-7; possibly TRBD1 for D (5 bases). The length of the CDR3 is 13 residues. Per the germline V gene, CDR1 is MNHEY and CDR2 is SVGAGI. V was trimmed by 2 bases and J by 4 bases, leaving 9 bases between them. The CDR3 protein is CASSYLRVYEQYF. CDR3 DNA sequence: TGTGCCAGCAGTTACCTCAGGGTTTACGAGCAGTACTTC.

The gene calls are TRBV5-4 and TRBJ2-2; D call uncertain. CDR1 SGHNT and CDR2 YYREEE come from the germline V gene (reference sequence). CDR3 length equals 12 residues. The V gene lost 3 bases and the J gene lost 7 bases, with 7 bases spanning the gap. The CDR3 DNA is TGTGCCAGCAGCTCAACAGTCGGGGAGCTGTTTTTT. Encoded protein: CASSSTVGELFF.

The gene calls are TRBV2 and TRBJ1-6; no clear D gene. From germline, CDR1 is SNHLY and CDR2 FYNNEI. This CDR3 has 15 amino acids. Between the trimmed V and J ends, which lost 6 bases and 6 bases, there was a span of 15 bases. The CDR3 region is CASRGLRGRNSPLHF. In nucleotides, the CDR3 is TGTGCCAGCAGAGGACTCCGCGGGCGTAATTCACCCCTCCACTTT.

The V and J genes are TRBV6-2 or TRBV6-3 and TRBJ1-5, with a weak D call TRBD1 (5 bases). The CDR3 is 12 amino acids. Germline CDR1 is MNHEY and CDR2 is SVGEGT. Trimming took off 4 bases at V and 7 bases at J, with 8 bases between the two ends. CDR3 loop: CASSWGGQPQHF. DNA for the CDR3: TGTGCCAGCAGTTGGGGGGGGCAGCCCCAGCATTTT.

This chain links TRBV9 with TRBJ2-3, with 8 bases lining up with TRBD2. The ends lost 0 bases at V and 5 bases at J; junction bases unmatched: 11. The CDR3 runs 17 residues. Germline-derived CDR1 and CDR2 are SGDLS and YYNGEE. Written as DNA, the CDR3 is TGTGCCAGCAGCGTAGGCCTAAGCAGCGGGGGAAGAGATACGCAGTATTTT. Translated, it gives CASSVGLSSGGRDTQYF.

This chain links TRBV5-5 with TRBJ1-3; no clear D. The CDR3 consists of 12 residues. Germline loops: CDR1 SGHKS, CDR2 YYEKEE (reference sequence). Trimming pared 2 bases from V and 4 bases from J, leaving 4 bases between. The CDR3 region has the DNA TGTGCCAGCAGCTTACTAGGAAACACCATATATTTT. It yields the protein CASSLLGNTIYF.

This clone was seen once. The chain has TRBV2 and TRBJ2-7; tentatively, D is TRBD2 (5 bases). Germline V gene lookup returns CDR1 SNHLY and CDR2 FYNNEI. The germline V and J ends were trimmed by 6 bases and 2 bases, with 8 bases remaining between them. The CDR3 contains 12 residues. The CDR3: CASRRRPYEQYF. CDR3 bases: TGTGCCAGCAGGAGGAGGCCCTACGAGCAGTACTTC.

The chain couples TRBV6-5 to TRBJ1-2; no reliable D call. Germline V CDR1 and CDR2: MNHEY, SVGAGI. The CDR3 covers 12 residues. Trimming stripped 8 bases from V and 3 bases from J, with 10 bases between. The CDR3 DNA reads as TGTGCCAGCCAACAGAATTACTATGGCTACACCTTC. Amino acid sequence: CASQQNYYGYTF.

This rearrangement joins TRBV11-2 to TRBJ1-3, with 10 nucleotides matching TRBD1. V gave up 4 bases and J gave up 4 bases; unmatched junction bases: 13. Looked up from germline, CDR1 is SGHAT and CDR2 is FQNNGV. The CDR3 spans 18 residues. For the CDR3, the DNA is TGTGCCAGCAGCTCACCCCGGACAGGGGGATTTTGGGGAAACACCATATATTTT. Its protein is CASSSPRTGGFWGNTIYF.

The rearrangement joins TRBV29-1 to TRBJ2-1, with D possibly being TRBD2 (6 bases). The germline V and J ends were trimmed by 8 bases and 0 bases, with 11 bases remaining between them. Germline CDR1 is SQVTM and CDR2 is ANQGSEA. CDR3 length equals 13 residues. As DNA, the CDR3 is TGCAGCTTTGCCGGGAGCTCCTACAATGAGCAGTTCTTC. This codes for CSFAGSSYNEQFF.

The DNA for the CDR3 is TGCGCCAGCAGCTTTTCCGACAGTGGAATTATACCGAACACCGGGGAGCTGTTTTTT. Translation gives CASSFSDSGIIPNTGELFF. The chain is built from TRBV5-1 and TRBJ2-2; maybe TRBD1 (5 bases). The CDR3 runs 19 residues. The germline CDR1 and CDR2 sequences are SGHRS and YFSETQ. V was clipped by 2 bases and J by 0 bases, with 20 bases between them.

About this clone itself: Other DNA sequences from this sample encode an identical CDR3 as well. The V call is TRBV7-2, the J call TRBJ2-3, with TRBD1 identical over 8 bases. Trimming removed 5 bases from V and 3 bases from J; junction bases left unmatched: 4. The CDR3 is made up of 14 amino acids. Germline V CDR1 and CDR2: SGHTA, FQGNSA. This chain's CDR3 is CASSPRTGTDTQYF. DNA of the CDR3: TGTGCCAGCAGCCCCCGGACAGGGACAGATACGCAGTATTTT.

J is TRBJ2-3 and V is TRBV9; 8 nucleotides align to TRBD2. The CDR3 is 18 residues long. Looked up from germline, CDR1 is SGDLS and CDR2 is YYNGEE. J gave up 0 bases and V 3 bases, and 12 bases lay outside the gene matches. The CDR3, as DNA: TGTGCCAGCAGCGCATCCACGTCACGGGGGGGCAGCACAGATACGCAGTATTTT. Translated, it gives CASSASTSRGGSTDTQYF.

The chain combines TRBV7-9 with TRBJ1-1; a possible D gene is TRBD1 (6 bases). The ends were cut back, 4 bases at V and 4 bases at J, with 16 bases in the middle. The CDR3 sequence is 15 residues long. Germline CDR1 and CDR2: SEHNR and FQNEAQ (reference sequence). CDR3 loop: CASSWPGQVGTEAFF. The CDR3 coding sequence is TGTGCCAGCAGCTGGCCGGGACAAGTGGGCACTGAAGCTTTCTTT.